The 21 T cell receptor beta chains reported below all come from one sample, sequenced in a study of T cell changes during pregnancy in multiple sclerosis. Repertoires were generated with immunoSEQ multiplex PCR, while TCRdb's copy carries only in-frame clones and drops some. Of over 70,000 clones in the sample, 80% to 95% were seen once. The sequencing used peripheral blood, collected in the first trimester of pregnancy. These receptors were collected from a female donor with multiple sclerosis, enrolled in a pregnancy study.

The rearrangement links TRBV27 to TRBJ2-7; 8 bases fit TRBD2. V gave up 7 bases and J gave up 3 bases; unmatched junction bases: 17. This CDR3 spans 17 amino acids. Germline CDR1 is MNHEY and CDR2 is SMNVEV (reference sequence). CDR3 in DNA: TGTGCCAGCAAAGCCTCGGCGGGGGGCGCGGTCGACTACGAGCAGTACTTC. This gives the protein CASKASAGGAVDYEQYF.

V gene TRBV14 combines with J gene TRBJ2-2; weak D call: TRBD1 (5 bases). Looked up from germline, CDR1 is SGHDN and CDR2 is FVKESK. This CDR3 has 14 amino acids. V shed 8 bases and J shed 0 bases, with 10 bases lying between them. The CDR3 DNA sequence: TGTGCCAGCTCCGCGACAGCGAACACCGGGGAGCTGTTTTTT. It yields the protein CASSATANTGELFF.

This sequence joins TRBV4-1 and TRBJ1-1, with TRBD1 matching 10 bases. This CDR3 has 18 amino acids. The germline V gene encodes CDR1 MGHRA and CDR2 YSYEKL. J lost 0 bases, V lost 3 bases, and 10 bases had no gene match. The CDR3 loop reads CASSQPRDRGIVNTEAFF. In nucleotides, the CDR3 is TGCGCCAGCAGCCAGCCCAGGGACAGGGGTATAGTGAACACTGAAGCTTTCTTT.

The chain employs TRBV5-6 and TRBJ2-2; a possible D gene is TRBD1 (6 bases). The germline V gene encodes CDR1 SGHDT and CDR2 YYEEEE. V dropped 5 bases and J dropped 0 bases, with 17 bases sitting between them. This CDR3 has 17 amino acids. CDR3 nucleotide sequence: TGTGCCAGCAGAACGGTTATGACAGGACCGAACACCGGGGAGCTGTTTTTT. As protein: CASRTVMTGPNTGELFF.

The chain recombines TRBV2 with TRBJ2-2; 9 bases line up with TRBD1. This CDR3 is 15 amino acids long. The V segment lost 6 bases and the J segment 3 bases; nucleotides outside the gene matches: 5. Germline CDR1 reads SNHLY; CDR2 reads FYNNEI. Written as DNA, the CDR3 is TGTGCCAGCAGAGTTGACAGGGGGGACACCGGGGAGCTGTTTTTT. This sequence encodes CASRVDRGDTGELFF.

This chain connects TRBV5-4 to TRBJ2-3; D is uncertain. Trimming pared 0 bases from V and 1 base from J, leaving 6 bases between. The CDR3 sequence is 14 residues long. Germline-derived CDR1 and CDR2 are SGHNT and YYREEE (reference sequence). Here the CDR3 DNA reads TGTGCCAGCAGCTTGGACAGACGCACAGATACGCAGTATTTT. Amino acids: CASSLDRRTDTQYF.

The CDR3 DNA is TGTGCCAGCAGCCGAGGGAGGGGGTCCACTAATGAAAAACTGTTTTTT. Translation: CASSRGRGSTNEKLFF. The chain has TRBV11-2 and TRBJ1-4, with a tentative D call TRBD1 (6 bases). V was shortened by 5 bases and J by 2 bases, with 15 bases between the two germline ends. Germline values: CDR1 SGHAT, CDR2 FQNNGV. CDR3 length: 16 amino acids.

This sequence joins TRBV27 and TRBJ2-7, with TRBD1 matching over 9 bases. The V gene's germline CDR1 is MNHEY and CDR2 SMNVEV (reference sequence). V dropped 2 bases and J dropped 6; count of bases not matched to a gene: 8. This CDR3 contains 15 residues. CDR3 sequence (DNA): TGTGCCAGCAGTTTAATACAGGGGGCGAACAGCGAGCAGTACTTC. This translates into CASSLIQGANSEQYF.

This sequence joins TRBV7-6 and TRBJ1-2; 9 positions match TRBD1. CDR1 and CDR2 from the germline V gene are SGHVS and FNYEAQ. The CDR3 extends over 16 amino acids. V lost 5 bases to trimming and J lost 8 bases; unmatched junction nucleotides: 15. CDR3 nucleotide sequence: TGTGCCAGCAGCCCAATGTCCGGGACAGGGTATCGAGGCTACACCTTC. Translation gives CASSPMSGTGYRGYTF.

J is TRBJ2-2 and V is TRBV11-2; D unclear. The CDR3 has 14 amino acids. The germline V and J ends were trimmed by 1 base and 1 base, with 4 bases remaining between them. Germline CDR1 is SGHAT and CDR2 is FQNNGV. In nucleotides, the CDR3 is TGTGCCAGCAGCTTAGGTCAGAACACCGGGGAGCTGTTTTTT. This encodes CASSLGQNTGELFF.

This chain links TRBV6-1 with TRBJ2-1; 9 bases align to TRBD2. The CDR3 spans 14 residues. The junction had 12 bases not matched to a gene; V was cut back by 3 bases and J by 15 bases. CDR1 and CDR2 from the germline V gene are MNHNS and SASEGT. Here the CDR3 DNA reads TGTGCCAGCAGTGACCGAATAGCGGGGGCTAGCAGGTTCTTC. Its protein product is CASSDRIAGASRFF.

The V and J genes are TRBV6-1 and TRBJ2-1, with 9 nucleotides matching TRBD2. V trimming: 6 bases; J trimming: 9 bases; junction bases outside the gene matches: 12. The germline gives CDR1 MNHNS, CDR2 SASEGT. The CDR3 has 15 residues. The chain's CDR3 is CASRAVAGGPGEQFF. The CDR3 bases are TGTGCCAGCAGGGCTGTGGCGGGGGGGCCGGGTGAGCAGTTCTTC.

The CDR3 is CAISDSWTGGNQPQHF. The CDR3 nucleotides read TGTGCCATCAGTGACTCGTGGACAGGGGGTAATCAGCCCCAGCATTTT. The V call is TRBV10-3, the J call TRBJ1-5; TRBD1 matches at 10 bases. From germline, CDR1 is ENHRY and CDR2 SYGVKD. With 3 bases clipped from V and 4 bases from J, the junction kept 6 bases outside the gene matches. The CDR3 contains 16 residues.

In its sample, this clone was seen once. The chain recombines TRBV6-1 with TRBJ2-3, with a weak D call TRBD2 (6 bases). V lost 1 base to trimming and J lost 3 bases, with 8 bases between them. Germline V gene sequence: CDR1 MNHNS, CDR2 SASEGT. The CDR3 covers 14 residues. CDR3 amino acids: CASSEVGGTDTQYF. In DNA form, the CDR3 reads TGTGCCAGCAGTGAAGTTGGGGGGACAGATACGCAGTATTTT.

V and J are TRBV27 and TRBJ1-6, with a weak D call TRBD1 (5 bases). Trimming stripped 7 bases from V and 2 bases from J, with 15 bases between. The CDR3 totals 16 residues. CDR1 is MNHEY and CDR2 is SMNVEV in the germline V gene (reference sequence). CDR3 protein: CASKVGPGAYNSPLHF. DNA for the CDR3: TGTGCCAGCAAGGTAGGGCCGGGGGCCTATAATTCACCCCTCCACTTT.

This clone was seen once. This chain uses TRBV5-5 with TRBJ2-3; D perhaps matches TRBD1 (6 bases). Germline lookup yields CDR1 SGHKS and CDR2 YYEKEE (reference sequence). V lost 0 bases and J lost 4, with 15 bases in between. The CDR3 is 16 amino acids. CDR3 DNA: TGTGCCAGCAGCTTGGAGCTCCTGGGGGCCCCAGATACGCAGTATTTT. Translation gives CASSLELLGAPDTQYF.

V usage is TRBV4-2 and J usage is TRBJ1-3; D is uncertain. The V gene's germline CDR1 is LGHNA and CDR2 YNFKEQ. The CDR3 is made up of 18 amino acids. Trimming removed 1 base at V and 1 base at J, with 17 bases between. CDR3 residues: CASSQALVSELSGNTIYF. Written as DNA, the CDR3 is TGTGCCAGCAGCCAAGCTCTCGTCAGCGAACTATCTGGAAACACCATATATTTT.

CDR3 residues: CASSLDRRTEAFF. The CDR3 DNA is TGTGCCAGCAGCCTGGACCGGAGGACTGAAGCTTTCTTT. The rearrangement uses TRBV11-1 and TRBJ1-1; D not resolved. Germline-derived CDR1 and CDR2 are SGHAT and FQDESV (reference sequence). Trimming took 5 bases from V and 5 from J, leaving 12 bases between them. The CDR3 runs to 13 residues.

This chain uses TRBV11-2 with TRBJ2-7, with TRBD2 as a possible D gene (7 bases). CDR3 length: 15 amino acids. Trimming shortened V by 5 bases and J by 3 bases, and 17 bases separated the two germline ends. Germline V gene data show CDR1 as SGHAT and CDR2 as FQNNGV. Here the CDR3 reads CASSPETGLVYEQYF. In DNA form, the CDR3 reads TGTGCCAGCAGCCCGGAGACAGGACTAGTCTACGAGCAGTACTTC.

The chain has TRBV7-9 and TRBJ2-1; TRBD2 matches at 7 bases. Germline V gives CDR1 SEHNR, CDR2 FQNEAQ (reference sequence). This CDR3 comprises 14 residues. V dropped 5 bases and J dropped 5; count of bases not matched to a gene: 6. The DNA of the CDR3 is TGTGCCAGCAGCCCGGGACTACCCAACAATGAGCAGTTCTTC. This encodes CASSPGLPNNEQFF.

V and J are TRBV5-1 and TRBJ2-7; 7 bases are shared with TRBD2. J gave up 3 bases and V 0 bases, and 15 bases lay outside the gene matches. This CDR3 region has 18 residues. Germline lookup yields CDR1 SGHRS and CDR2 YFSETQ. The CDR3 DNA reads as TGCGCCAGCAGCTTGGCCGAAAGGGTCAAGCGGGGAGACTACGAGCAGTACTTC. Translated, it gives CASSLAERVKRGDYEQYF.